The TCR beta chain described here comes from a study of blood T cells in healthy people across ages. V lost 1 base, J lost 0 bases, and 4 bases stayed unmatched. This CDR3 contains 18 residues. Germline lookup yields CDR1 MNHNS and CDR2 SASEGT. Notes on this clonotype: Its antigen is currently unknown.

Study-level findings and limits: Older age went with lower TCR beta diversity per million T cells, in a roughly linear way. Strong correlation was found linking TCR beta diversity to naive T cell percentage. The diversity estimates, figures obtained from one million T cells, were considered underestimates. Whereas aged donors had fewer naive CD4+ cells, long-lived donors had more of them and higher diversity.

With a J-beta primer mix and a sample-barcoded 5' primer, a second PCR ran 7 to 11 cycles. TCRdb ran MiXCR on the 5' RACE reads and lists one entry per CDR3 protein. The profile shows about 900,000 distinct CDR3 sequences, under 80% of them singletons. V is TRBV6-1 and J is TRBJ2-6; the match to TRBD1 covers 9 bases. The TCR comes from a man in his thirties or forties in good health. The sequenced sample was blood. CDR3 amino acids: CASSEGGTGSSGANVLTF. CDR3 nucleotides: TGTGCCAGCAGTGAAGGGGGGACAGGGAGCTCTGGGGCCAACGTCCTGACTTTC.